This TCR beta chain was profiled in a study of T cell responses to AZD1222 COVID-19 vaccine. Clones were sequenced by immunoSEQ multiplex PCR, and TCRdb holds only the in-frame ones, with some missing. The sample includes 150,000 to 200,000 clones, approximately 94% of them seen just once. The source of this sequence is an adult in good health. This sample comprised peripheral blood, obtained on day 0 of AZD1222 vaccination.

The CDR3 DNA follows: TGCGCCAGCTCAGACAGGGGGCGGAATGAGCAGTTCTTC. Translating it yields CASSDRGRNEQFF. The V call is TRBV4-3, the J call TRBJ2-1; 10 positions agree with TRBD1. Germline V gene lookup returns CDR1 LGHNA and CDR2 YSLEER. V lost 8 bases, J lost 7 bases, and 5 bases stayed unmatched. The CDR3 totals 13 residues.